This TCR beta chain was found in a study of cytotoxic CD8 clonotypes in ibrutinib-treated CLL. In this sample, this clone turned up a few times. Its antigen remains unknown. Overall study results and limits: Clonality showed a rise at ibrutinib response that reversed toward baseline at progression. The public clonotypes identified were infrequent and showed contraction or stability on treatment.

The repertoire was sequenced with immunoSEQ multiplex PCR; TCRdb's copy has only in-frame clones and lacks some. This table has under 300,000 clones, under 75% appearing once. Cryopreserved PBMCs provided 2 to 2.5 micrograms of genomic DNA for the TCR beta libraries. This material consisted of PBMCs, taken after 24 months of ibrutinib treatment. The clonotype originates from a human donor with chronic lymphocytic leukemia.

The CDR3 sequence: CSALGGQSTDTQYF. The CDR3 DNA reads as TGCAGCGCCCTAGGAGGGCAAAGCACAGATACGCAGTATTTT. V is TRBV29-1 and J is TRBJ2-3, with a possible D match to TRBD2 (6 bases). Germline CDR1 and CDR2: SQVTM and ANQGSEA. Between the trimmed V and J ends, which lost 7 bases and 0 bases, there was a span of 14 bases. The CDR3 is 14 amino acids.